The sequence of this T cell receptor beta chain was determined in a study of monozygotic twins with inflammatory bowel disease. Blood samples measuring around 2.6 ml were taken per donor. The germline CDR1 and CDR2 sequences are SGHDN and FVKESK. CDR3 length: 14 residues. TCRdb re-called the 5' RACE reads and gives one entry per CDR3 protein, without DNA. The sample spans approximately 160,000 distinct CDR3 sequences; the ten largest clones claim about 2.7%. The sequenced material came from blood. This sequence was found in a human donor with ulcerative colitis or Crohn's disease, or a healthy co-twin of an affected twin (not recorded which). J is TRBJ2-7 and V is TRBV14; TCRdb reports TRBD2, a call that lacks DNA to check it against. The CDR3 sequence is CARSQGTSGSEQYF.